What follows are 31 T cell receptor beta chains derived from one specimen sequenced in a study of T cell repertoires in cytomegalovirus infection. TCRdb recomputed calls from the reads with MiXCR, one row per CDR3 protein. This table holds fewer than 900,000 distinct CDR3 sequences, almost 30% found once. Antigens of these TCRs are unknown. Sequencing was performed on cultured CD8+ T cells from PBMCs, taken from culture after CMV antigen stimulation. The receptors stem from a human donor in good health (CMV status not recorded). Some clones in this sample may be carry-over from other donors' samples.

The J gene is TRBJ2-2, the V gene TRBV28; D could derive from TRBD1 or TRBD2 (5 bases each). Between the trimmed V and J ends, which lost 3 bases and 4 bases, there was a span of 12 bases. Germline assignment: CDR1 MDHEN and CDR2 SYDVKM. The CDR3 covers 15 residues. The CDR3 loop reads CASSFWGSGTGELFF. The CDR3 DNA is TGTGCCAGCAGTTTCTGGGGGTCGGGCACCGGGGAGCTGTTTTTT.

The V gene is TRBV5-6, the J gene TRBJ2-2; TRBD1 aligns across 7 bases. Germline CDR1 reads SGHDT; CDR2 reads YYEEEE. This CDR3 contains 13 residues. V lost 2 bases, J lost 7 bases, and 2 bases stayed unmatched. The CDR3 sequence is CASSFTGDGELFF. In DNA, the CDR3 is TGTGCCAGCAGCTTTACAGGGGACGGGGAGCTGTTTTTT.

The genes are TRBV11-2 and TRBJ1-1; D uncertain. Germline CDR1 and CDR2: SGHAT and FQNNGV. This CDR3 comprises 18 residues. V lost 1 base and J lost 4, with 22 bases in between. The CDR3 region is CASSLASLPGVDGTEAFF. The CDR3 nucleotides are TGTGCCAGCAGCTTAGCCTCTCTCCCGGGTGTCGATGGCACTGAAGCTTTCTTT.

The chain uses TRBV6-1 and TRBJ1-5; no definite D call. V lost 1 base to trimming and J lost 0 bases, with 10 bases between them. Germline assignment: CDR1 MNHNS and CDR2 SASEGT. The CDR3 has 16 residues. The chain's CDR3 is CASSEELLYSNQPQHF. As DNA, the CDR3 is TGTGCCAGCAGTGAAGAGCTCCTATATAGCAATCAGCCCCAGCATTTT.

The chain couples TRBV7-3 to TRBJ2-7; the match to TRBD1 covers 10 bases. The V gene's germline CDR1 is SGHTA and CDR2 FQGTGA. The CDR3 covers 16 residues. The trim removed 3 bases at V and 7 bases at J, leaving 12 bases unmatched. The CDR3 reads CASSLKSGQGWGEQYV. In DNA form, the CDR3 reads TGTGCCAGCAGCTTGAAGTCGGGACAGGGGTGGGGAGAGCAGTACGTC.

The gene calls are TRBV7-9 and TRBJ2-7; TRBD2 agrees at 10 bases. The CDR3 has 16 residues. CDR1 is SEHNR and CDR2 is FQNEAQ in the germline V gene (reference sequence). V was pared by 5 bases and J by 6 bases, with 13 bases of the junction left unmatched. Here the CDR3 DNA reads TGTGCCAGCAGCCAACCCTGGGAGCGGGGGGGATTCGAGCAGTACTTC. Protein: CASSQPWERGGFEQYF.

There are a few counts of this clonotype. The J gene is TRBJ2-1, the V gene TRBV27; D unclear. Germline values: CDR1 MNHEY, CDR2 SMNVEV (reference sequence). V was pared by 5 bases and J by 8 bases, with 7 bases between. The CDR3 runs to 11 residues. This CDR3 is CASSIKDEQFF. In nucleotides, the CDR3 is TGTGCCAGCAGTATAAAGGATGAGCAGTTCTTC.

The CDR3 DNA follows: TGCGCCAGCAGCCGCCGGACTAGCGGGGACTACAATGAGCAGTTCTTC. Amino acid sequence: CASSRRTSGDYNEQFF. The gene calls are TRBV4-1 and TRBJ2-1; 12 bases align to TRBD2. V was clipped by 4 bases and J by 3 bases; unmatched bases: 4. CDR3 length equals 16 residues. The germline gives CDR1 MGHRA, CDR2 YSYEKL.

This clonotype has a count of ten or more. This sequence joins TRBV28 and TRBJ2-1; a weak D match, TRBD2 (5 bases). Trimming pared 6 bases from V and 0 bases from J, leaving 15 bases between. Germline V gene data show CDR1 as MDHEN and CDR2 as SYDVKM. This CDR3 contains 16 residues. For the CDR3, the DNA is TGTGCCAGCAGATCCAGACTACAACGCTCCTACAATGAGCAGTTCTTC. Amino acid sequence: CASRSRLQRSYNEQFF.

For this clonotype: It may be a read error: a sequence one base away is much more abundant. V is TRBV6-1 and J is TRBJ2-3; the D gene is possibly TRBD2 (5 bases). The CDR3 is made up of 16 amino acids. V was trimmed by 1 base and J by 2 bases, leaving 13 bases between them. Germline V gene data show CDR1 as MNHNS and CDR2 as SASEGT. The CDR3 nucleotides are TGTGCCAGCAGTGAAGGGGTAGCGCGCCTCACAGATACGCAGTATTTT. Translated, it gives CASSEGVARLTDTQYF.

This clonotype was recorded a few times. The CDR3 DNA is TGTGCCAGTATGGGGGGGGGTTACAATGAGCAGTTCTTC. Translated: CASMGGGYNEQFF. This chain links TRBV19 with TRBJ2-1, with 7 bases aligning to TRBD2. The CDR3 loop spans 13 amino acids. With V trimmed by 7 bases and J by 4 bases, 4 bases remained unmatched. Germline V gene lookup returns CDR1 LNHDA and CDR2 SQIVND (reference sequence).

This chain uses TRBV7-9 with TRBJ2-4; TRBD1 might be the D (6 bases). Trimming cost V 4 bases and J 2 bases, with 15 bases left between them. CDR1 is SEHNR, CDR2 FQNEAQ, per germline (reference sequence). This CDR3 contains 16 residues. The CDR3 region is CASSSSTDSPKNIQYF. The DNA of the CDR3 is TGTGCCAGCAGCTCATCGACGGACAGCCCCAAAAACATTCAGTACTTC.

Only a few counts were recorded for this clonotype. The CDR3 reads CSATSPSWWENNQPQHF. CDR3 sequence (DNA): TGCAGTGCTACTAGCCCTAGTTGGTGGGAGAACAATCAGCCCCAGCATTTT. The V call is TRBV20-1, the J call TRBJ1-5; no clear D. The CDR3 runs to 17 residues. Deletions cut 4 bases from V and 3 bases from J, with 22 bases between. Germline lookup yields CDR1 DFQATT and CDR2 SNEGSKA (reference sequence).

The chain employs TRBV13 and TRBJ2-5, with D possibly matching TRBD2 (6 bases). V dropped 5 bases and J dropped 3 bases, with 10 bases sitting between them. CDR1 and CDR2 (germline): PRHDT, FYEKMQ (reference sequence). This CDR3 has 13 amino acids. The CDR3 nucleotides are TGTGCCAGCAGCGGCGGGACGGAAGAGACCCAGTACTTC. Protein product: CASSGGTEETQYF.

In DNA form, the CDR3 reads TGCGCCAGCAGCCTCAAGGTTTCCTACAATGAGCAGTTCTTC. Its translation: CASSLKVSYNEQFF. The chain combines TRBV4-1 with TRBJ2-1, with D hard to call. V was trimmed by 4 bases and J by 1 base, leaving 8 bases between them. Germline V CDR1 and CDR2: MGHRA, YSYEKL. This CDR3 has 14 amino acids.

This sequence joins TRBV12-3 or TRBV12-4 and TRBJ1-1; D call uncertain. Trimming removed 1 base at V and 5 bases at J, with 11 bases between. This CDR3 has 14 residues. CDR3 nucleotide sequence: TGTGCCAGCAGTTTAGGTGGGCGCAGAACTGAAGCTTTCTTT. This gives the protein CASSLGGRRTEAFF.

This clonotype was observed at least ten times. This chain uses TRBV12-3 or TRBV12-4 with TRBJ2-1; tentative D call: TRBD2 (7 bases). Trimming cost V 7 bases and J 6 bases, with 13 bases left between them. The CDR3 is 13 residues long. Here the CDR3 DNA reads TGTGCCAGCAAGGACGGGGGGCCCAATGAGCAGTTCTTC. It specifies CASKDGGPNEQFF.

The chain couples TRBV3-1 to TRBJ2-5; 10 nucleotides agree with TRBD1. J lost 0 bases, V lost 3 bases, and 10 bases had no gene match. Germline values: CDR1 LGHDT, CDR2 YNNKEL (reference sequence). The CDR3 sequence is 18 residues long. CDR3 sequence (DNA): TGTGCCAGCAGCCATCTTGGACCGGGACAGGGGAACCAAGAGACCCAGTACTTC. Translation: CASSHLGPGQGNQETQYF.

This clonotype was seen only a few times. The rearrangement uses TRBV6-1 and TRBJ2-3; D is perhaps TRBD1 (5 bases). The CDR3 extends over 10 amino acids. The V gene's germline CDR1 is MNHNS and CDR2 SASEGT. Trimming shortened V by 6 bases and J by 13 bases, and 11 bases separated the two germline ends. The CDR3 coding sequence is TGTGCCAGCAGACAGGTCACCGAGTATTTT. Encoded protein: CASRQVTEYF.

J is TRBJ1-2 and V is TRBV14, with D perhaps TRBD1 (6 bases). The CDR3 has 15 residues. From germline, CDR1 is SGHDN and CDR2 FVKESK. V gave up 1 base and J gave up 3 bases, with 12 bases separating them. CDR3 DNA sequence: TGTGCCAGCAGCCAAGTCGCAGGGGTACACTATGGCTACACCTTC. This sequence encodes CASSQVAGVHYGYTF.

The J gene is TRBJ2-5, the V gene TRBV5-4; 7 bases are shared with TRBD1. With V trimmed by 4 bases and J by 4 bases, 10 bases remained unmatched. The germline V gene has CDR1 SGHNT and CDR2 YYREEE (reference sequence). The CDR3 runs 15 residues. The CDR3 DNA follows: TGTGCCAGCAGCCAAAGACAGGGTGGGCGAGAGACCCAGTACTTC. Translating gives CASSQRQGGRETQYF. Looking up the rest from reference TRBV5-4 and TRBJ2-5 gives the full variable domain: ETGVTQSPTHLIKTRGQQVTLRCSSQSGHNTVSWYQQALGQGPQFIFQYYREEENGRGNFPPRFSGLQFPNYSSELNVNALELDDSALYLCASSQRQGGRETQYFGPGTRLLVL.

The V gene is TRBV18, the J gene TRBJ1-5; tentatively, D is TRBD1 (5 bases). Germline loops: CDR1 KGHSH, CDR2 LQKENI. The CDR3 length is 16 residues. V was trimmed by 4 bases and J by 4 bases, leaving 17 bases between them. The CDR3 nucleotides are TGTGCCAGCTCACAACAGGCCGACAGTCGTAATCAGCCCCAGCATTTT. Its protein is CASSQQADSRNQPQHF.

The genes are TRBV7-6 and TRBJ2-3, with D possibly matching TRBD1 (6 bases). Germline V gene sequence: CDR1 SGHVS, CDR2 FNYEAQ. V shed 0 bases and J shed 0 bases, with 13 bases lying between them. The CDR3 runs to 17 residues. CDR3 nucleotides: TGTGCCAGCAGCTTAGCGGGGGCCACCTCTAGCACAGATACGCAGTATTTT. It specifies CASSLAGATSSTDTQYF.

This clonotype was seen many times. The chain is built from TRBV6-1 and TRBJ1-1; a possible D gene is TRBD1 (6 bases). This CDR3 contains 16 residues. Germline V gene sequence: CDR1 MNHNS, CDR2 SASEGT. The ends were cut back, 6 bases at V and 0 bases at J, with 17 bases in the middle. CDR3 residues: CASRAVLGQLNTEAFF. CDR3 DNA: TGTGCCAGCAGGGCGGTCTTAGGACAGTTGAACACTGAAGCTTTCTTT.

CDR3 sequence (DNA): TGCAGCGCCGAGGGGGGGCAGAACTATGGCTACACCTTC. It specifies CSAEGGQNYGYTF. The chain carries TRBV29-1 and TRBJ1-2; possibly TRBD1 for D (6 bases). CDR1 is SQVTM and CDR2 is ANQGSEA in the germline V gene. The CDR3 extends over 13 amino acids. V lost 7 bases to trimming and J lost 2 bases, with 14 bases between them.

Only a few counts were recorded for this clonotype. The gene calls are TRBV4-1 and TRBJ2-7; D uncertain. V lost 4 bases, J lost 0 bases, and 10 bases lay in between. Germline V CDR1 and CDR2: MGHRA, YSYEKL. The CDR3 is 14 residues long. CDR3 amino acids: CASSPTPGSYEQYV. The DNA for the CDR3 is TGCGCCAGCAGCCCGACTCCTGGCTCCTACGAGCAGTACGTC.

The chain couples TRBV4-1 to TRBJ2-1, with 7 positions matching TRBD2. With V trimmed by 4 bases and J by 4 bases, 13 bases remained unmatched. The CDR3 is made up of 17 amino acids. From germline, CDR1 is MGHRA and CDR2 YSYEKL. CDR3 nucleotide sequence: TGCGCCAGCAGCCGGAACTCGCTAGCGGAGATGTACAATGAGCAGTTCTTC. This sequence encodes CASSRNSLAEMYNEQFF.

The V call is TRBV11-1, the J call TRBJ2-1; 7 nucleotides match TRBD1. V trimming: 5 bases; J trimming: 4 bases; junction bases outside the gene matches: 8. CDR1 and CDR2 (germline): SGHAT, FQDESV (reference sequence). CDR3 length equals 15 residues. The CDR3 coding sequence is TGTGCCAGCAGCCCCGTGGGACAGAGATACAATGAGCAGTTCTTC. Translated: CASSPVGQRYNEQFF.

The chain has TRBV28 and TRBJ2-3, with a tentative D call TRBD2 (5 bases). Germline lookup yields CDR1 MDHEN and CDR2 SYDVKM. The CDR3 totals 14 residues. Trimming took 3 bases from V and 6 from J, leaving 13 bases between them. The CDR3 region has the DNA TGTGCCAGCAGTTTTGGGTCAGCGGTCGATACGCAGTATTTT. This encodes CASSFGSAVDTQYF.

There are many counts of this clonotype. The chain links TRBV11-2 to TRBJ2-4, with 7 bases matching TRBD1. CDR1 and CDR2 (germline): SGHAT, FQNNGV. The V and J ends lost 3 bases and 0 bases, in that order; junction bases with no gene match: 14. This CDR3 spans 19 amino acids. The CDR3 loop reads CASSFHRGPNLLAKNIQYF. CDR3 DNA: TGTGCCAGCAGCTTCCACAGGGGCCCTAATCTCTTAGCCAAAAACATTCAGTACTTC.

This chain uses TRBV29-1 with TRBJ2-7; possibly TRBD1 for D (6 bases). The CDR3 is 15 residues long. Germline V gene sequence: CDR1 SQVTM, CDR2 ANQGSEA. V lost 1 base and J lost 0, with 13 bases in between. The DNA of the CDR3 is TGCAGCGTTGAAGGGGGCCCAGGGGACTCCTACGAGCAGTACTTC. It translates to CSVEGGPGDSYEQYF.